The source of this T cell receptor beta chain is a study of cytomegalovirus exposure and HLA in healthy donors. The primer mix had 60 Vbeta and 13 Jbeta primers. Assay used: immunoSEQ multiplex PCR; TCRdb lists only in-frame clones, some missing. Of some 150,000 clones in the sample, about three quarters were seen once. Germline V gene lookup returns CDR1 SGHNT and CDR2 YYREEE (reference sequence). V shed 3 bases and J 2 bases; nucleotides not matched to a gene: 7. There are 18 residues in the CDR3. The receptor's source is a man aged 18 to 29 in good health and CMV-seronegative. V usage is TRBV5-4 and J usage is TRBJ2-3, with 15 bases that match TRBD2. Sequencing input: PBMCs. The CDR3 loop reads CASSWAGLAGGLTDTQYF. In DNA form, the CDR3 reads TGTGCCAGCAGCTGGGCGGGACTAGCGGGGGGACTCACAGATACGCAGTATTTT.